The rows below give T cell receptor beta chains drawn from one sample of a study of T cells in Graves' hyperthyroidism and ophthalmopathy. One entry per CDR3 protein, called by TCRdb with MiXCR from the multiplex PCR reads. The sample shows fewer than 650,000 distinct CDR3 sequences, 13% to 15% of them seen only once. What was sequenced was blood. The receptors were sampled from a woman between 18 and 29 years old with Graves' ophthalmopathy. CDR3s include the opening cysteine and the closing phenylalanine or tryptophan. A D gene is named only where the DNA matches it firmly. Clone size, where shown, is once, few, many, or a class for clones that have expanded.

D gene	clone size	V gene	J gene	CDR3 DNA	CDR3 protein
TRBD2	-	TRBV19	TRBJ2-5	TGTGCCAGTAGCCCTTCCGGGACTAAGAGGGAGACCCAGTACTTC	CASSPSGTKRETQYF
-	few	TRBV20-1	TRBJ2-2	TGCAGTGCTAAGGTCTGGACCGGGGAGCTGTTTTTT	CSAKVWTGELFF
-	few	TRBV6-1	TRBJ2-4	TGTGCCAGCAGTCCCCTGAGACAGGGAGGAAACATTCAGTACTTC	CASSPLRQGGNIQYF
-	few	TRBV5-5	TRBJ2-1	TGTGCCGGCAGCACCGGACTACTTCACAATGAGCAGTTCTTC	CAGSTGLLHNEQFF
TRBD1	many	TRBV5-1	TRBJ1-4	TGCGCCAGCAGCTTGGCGGGGACAGCAACTAATGAAAAACTGTTTTTT	CASSLAGTATNEKLFF
-	few	TRBV10-3	TRBJ1-6	TGTGCCATCAAGGCAGGAGCTTTAAGCTCCTATAATTCACCCCTCCACTTT	CAIKAGALSSYNSPLHF
-	many	TRBV7-8	TRBJ1-1	TGTGCCAGCAGCTTAGCGGCCGGCACAGGGCGGACTGAAGCTTTCTTT	CASSLAAGTGRTEAFF
TRBD1	many	TRBV20-1	TRBJ1-2	TGCAGTGCTAGGCCGGGACAGGGGAACTATGGCTACACCTTC	CSARPGQGNYGYTF
-	few	TRBV3-1	TRBJ2-6	TGTGCCAGCAGCCCGACAGACTCTGGGGCCAACGTCCTGACTTTC	CASSPTDSGANVLTF
-	many	TRBV2	TRBJ2-7	TGTGCCAGCAGTGAGGACCCTCAATTTAGGTACGAGCAGTACTTC	CASSEDPQFRYEQYF
-	many	TRBV7-3	TRBJ2-1	TGTGCCAGCAGCTTTCAGGGGGAGGGCCTCGAGGAGCAGTTCTTC	CASSFQGEGLEEQFF
TRBD2	many	TRBV7-2	TRBJ2-7	TGTGCCAGCAGCTTAGGGACTAGCGGGAGCTCTCGCGAGCAGTACTTC	CASSLGTSGSSREQYF
-	-	TRBV20-1	TRBJ1-3	TGCAGTGCTAGAGATGGCACAGACTCTGGAAACACCATATATTTT	CSARDGTDSGNTIYF
-	many	TRBV2	TRBJ1-1	TGTGCCAGCAGTGAACCGCAGGGAAGAGGGGCGGGGGGCACTGAAGCTTTCTTT	CASSEPQGRGAGGTEAFF
TRBD1	-	TRBV19	TRBJ2-7	TGTGCCAGTGCCCTGGGACAGGGGGCTTCCTACGAGCAGTACTTC	CASALGQGASYEQYF
-	-	TRBV29-1	TRBJ2-7	TGCAGCGTTGTAAACAGTTACTACGAGCAGTACTTC	CSVVNSYYEQYF
TRBD2	many	TRBV29-1	TRBJ2-1	TGCAGCGTTGACGGGACTAGCGAATACAATGAGCAGTTCTTC	CSVDGTSEYNEQFF